This TCR beta chain is drawn from a study of blood T cell repertoires in COVID-19. Study details: Acute and convalescent COVID-19 specimens originated in the United States, Italy and Spain. The analysed material was cDNA or gDNA that came from T cells, B-cell-depleted T cells, or PBMCs.

V was cut by 4 bases and J by 12 bases, with 21 bases left in between. Germline CDR1 reads LNHDA; CDR2 reads SQIVND (reference sequence). CDR3 length: 15 amino acids. Sequencing was performed with immunoSEQ multiplex PCR; in TCRdb, only in-frame clones are kept and a portion is missing. Of 150,000 to 200,000 clones in the sample, approximately 80% were seen once. All enrollees were roughly 18 to 95 years old and from roughly 22 US areas. This clone was recorded only once. The V gene is TRBV19, the J gene TRBJ1-4; D remains ambiguous. The receptor was isolated from a man in his forties who had recovered from COVID-19. Specimen: PBMCs or T cells enriched from blood (not recorded which). CDR3 sequence: CASSTTSAHLEQLFF. The CDR3 DNA reads as TGTGCCAGTAGTACGACCAGCGCCCACCTCGAGCAACTGTTTTTT.